This paragraph covers one T cell receptor (beta chain) sequence. Its antigen remains unknown. The data derive from a study of cytomegalovirus exposure and HLA in healthy donors. Study overall: Early released data comprised 80 million or so unique TCRs from HLA-typed donors.

Study-wide results and caveats: In a later analysis, CMV-associated beta chains were mostly HLA-associated, it appeared.

The CDR3 sequence is 15 residues long. V trimming: 3 bases; J trimming: 3 bases; junction bases outside the gene matches: 6. Germline values: CDR1 MNHEY, CDR2 SMNVEV (reference sequence). This PCR relied on a set of 60 Vbeta primers and 13 Jbeta primers. TCRdb's copy holds only in-frame clones and misses some; the assay was immunoSEQ multiplex PCR. The data show 65,000 to 85,000 clones, roughly two thirds seen once. The chain uses TRBV27 and TRBJ2-7, with TRBD1 matching 9 bases. Sequencing was carried out using PBMCs. This sequence was found in a man between 60 and 70 years old in good health and CMV-seropositive. CDR3 DNA sequence: TGTGCCAGCAGTTTGCACAGGGGGCTTCTCTACGAGCAGTACTTC. Translated, it gives CASSLHRGLLYEQYF.